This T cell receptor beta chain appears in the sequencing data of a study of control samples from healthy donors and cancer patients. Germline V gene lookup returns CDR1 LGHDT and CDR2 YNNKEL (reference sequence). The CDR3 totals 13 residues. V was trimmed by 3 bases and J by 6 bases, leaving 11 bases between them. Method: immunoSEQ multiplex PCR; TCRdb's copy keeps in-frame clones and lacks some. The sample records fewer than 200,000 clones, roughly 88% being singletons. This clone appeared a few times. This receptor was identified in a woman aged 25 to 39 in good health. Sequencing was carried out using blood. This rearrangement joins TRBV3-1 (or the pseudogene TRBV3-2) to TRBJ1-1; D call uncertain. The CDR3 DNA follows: TGTGCCAGCAGCCACACGGGCCCTTCTGAAGCTTTCTTT. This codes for CASSHTGPSEAFF.